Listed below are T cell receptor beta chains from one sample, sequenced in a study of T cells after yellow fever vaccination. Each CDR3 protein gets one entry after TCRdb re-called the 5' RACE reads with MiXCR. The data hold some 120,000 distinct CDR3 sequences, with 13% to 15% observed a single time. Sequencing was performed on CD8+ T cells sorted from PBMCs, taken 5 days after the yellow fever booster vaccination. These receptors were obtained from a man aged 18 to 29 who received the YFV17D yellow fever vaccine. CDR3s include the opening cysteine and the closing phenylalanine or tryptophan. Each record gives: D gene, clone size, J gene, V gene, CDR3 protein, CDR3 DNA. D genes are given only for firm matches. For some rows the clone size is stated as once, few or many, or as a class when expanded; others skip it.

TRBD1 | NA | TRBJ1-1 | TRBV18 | CASSPLDRGMGMNTEAFF | TGTGCCAGCTCACCACTGGACAGGGGGATGGGGATGAACACTGAAGCTTTCTTT
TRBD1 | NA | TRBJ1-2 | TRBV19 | CASSPRTGDLNYGYTF | TGTGCCAGTAGTCCGAGGACAGGCGACCTTAACTATGGCTACACCTTC
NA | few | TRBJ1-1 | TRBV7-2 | CASSLVRQAGTEAFF | TGTGCCAGCAGCTTAGTTCGGCAGGCGGGCACTGAAGCTTTCTTT
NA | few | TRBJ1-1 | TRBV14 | CASSLVAHGEAFF | TGTGCCAGCAGCCTAGTCGCCCACGGTGAAGCTTTCTTT
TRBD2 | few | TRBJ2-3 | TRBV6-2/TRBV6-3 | CASSYSILVAGATDTQYF | TGTGCCAGCAGTTACTCGATTCTGGTAGCGGGGGCGACAGATACGCAGTATTTT
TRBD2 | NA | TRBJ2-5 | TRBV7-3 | CASSSGVAGGETQYF | TGTGCCAGCAGCTCAGGGGTTGCGGGGGGAGAGACCCAGTACTTC
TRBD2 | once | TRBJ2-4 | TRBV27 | CASSPLTSGVLQYF | TGTGCCAGCAGTCCCCTGACTAGCGGGGTTCTTCAGTACTTC
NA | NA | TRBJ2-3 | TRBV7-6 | CASSFKQGSDTQYF | TGTGCCAGCAGCTTTAAGCAGGGCTCAGATACGCAGTATTTT
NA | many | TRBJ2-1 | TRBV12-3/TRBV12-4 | CASSFGVEQFF | TGTGCCAGCAGTTTTGGGGTAGAGCAGTTCTTC
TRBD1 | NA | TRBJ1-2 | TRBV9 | CASSAGGTVYGYTF | TGTGCCAGCAGCGCAGGCGGGACAGTCTATGGCTACACCTTC
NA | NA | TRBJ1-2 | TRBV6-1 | CASSESRTVPWGYTF | TGTGCCAGCAGTGAGTCTCGGACGGTGCCGTGGGGCTACACCTTC
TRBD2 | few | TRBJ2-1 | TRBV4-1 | CASRASGGYNEQFF | TGCGCCAGCAGGGCTAGCGGGGGGTACAATGAGCAGTTCTTC
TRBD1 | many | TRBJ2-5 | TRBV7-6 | CASSLPPDRRYETQYF | TGTGCCAGCAGCTTACCCCCGGACAGGCGGTACGAGACCCAGTACTTC
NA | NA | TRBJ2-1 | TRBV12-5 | CASGLAAGSVRSYNEQFF | TGTGCTAGTGGTTTGGCGGCCGGGTCGGTTAGGTCCTACAATGAGCAGTTCTTC
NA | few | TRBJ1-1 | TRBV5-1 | CASSGVNTNTEAFF | TGCGCCAGCAGCGGGGTCAATACTAACACTGAAGCTTTCTTT
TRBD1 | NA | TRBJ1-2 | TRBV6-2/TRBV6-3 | CASSYSRTGSGYTF | TGTGCCAGCAGTTACTCGAGGACAGGGAGCGGCTACACCTTC